Sequencing of this TCR beta chain was carried out in a study of blood T cell repertoires in COVID-19. Study in general: Nucleic acid was either cDNA or gDNA, and it came from T cells, B-cell-depleted T cells, or PBMCs.

Assay used: immunoSEQ multiplex PCR; TCRdb lists only in-frame clones, some missing. Here the sample spans some 150,000 clones, 70% to 90% being singletons. The CDR3 consists of 18 residues. This chain uses TRBV21-1 with TRBJ1-2; the table assigns TRBD1, which was not confirmed against the DNA. TRBV21-1 is flagged as a pseudogene. The sample consisted of peripheral blood. The sequence derives from a human donor with acute or convalescent COVID-19. The donor label of this sample is uncertain. The CDR3 loop is CASSQGDTNCCILYGYTF. Here the CDR3 DNA reads TGTGCCAGCAGCCAGGGGGATACGAACTGTTGTATCCTCTATGGCTACACCTTC.